The source of this T cell receptor (beta chain) is a study of technical replicates of blood from a handful of donors. Sequencing was performed with immunoSEQ multiplex PCR; in TCRdb, only in-frame clones are kept and a portion is missing. The repertoire consists of approximately 16,000 clones, with about 89% occurring once and the leading ten covering about 10%. Trimming removed 0 bases from V and 5 bases from J, with 5 bases in between. CDR1 and CDR2 from the germline V gene are ENHRY and SYGVKD. The CDR3 loop spans 12 amino acids. The sequenced material came from PBMCs. The chain is built from TRBV10-3 and TRBJ2-7; D call uncertain. This TCR derives from a human donor in good health. CDR3 loop: CAISESRDEQYF. The CDR3 DNA sequence: TGTGCCATCAGTGAGTCCCGGGACGAGCAGTACTTC.